What follows is one T cell receptor (beta chain) and its context. Its antigen is currently not known. No base-level quality is on record; no much larger clone is a single base apart. The donors were healthy, HIV-negative adults who had no recently reported acute infections or vaccinations. Every donor was a Caucasian adult residing in Nashville, Tennessee, USA. CD4+ T cells were enriched through magnetic negative selection, after which naive cells were positively selected on CD45RA and the remaining negative fraction served as the memory subset. Blood was obtained by leukapheresis, after which PBMCs were separated by Ficoll-Histopaque density gradient centrifugation and cryopreserved in liquid nitrogen vapor phase. Purity and quantity of every magnetically sorted T cell population were checked by analytical flow cytometry. From each sorted fraction, genomic DNA was isolated and quantified by UV absorbance on a Nanodrop 2000c.

Using the deep immunoSEQ assay, TCR CDR3 regions were amplified from genomic DNA by multiplex PCR. Extracted genomic DNA from each cell subset was distributed evenly across all wells of several immunoSEQ 96-well plates, and each plate was treated as a replicate. For sorted subsets, roughly 200 ng genomic DNA, equal to some 28,000 T cell genomes, was loaded into each replicate PCR. The purified libraries were quantified using a Qubit 3.0 fluorometer, sized with a Bioanalyzer 2100, and then quantified again using the KAPA Library Quantification kit. Every immunoSEQ 96-well plate was sequenced on a separate single-read 150-cycle Illumina NextSeq 550 flow cell. The authors' analysis ran thus. Because the immunoSEQ output included only junctional sequences and no quality scores, the filtering could not be the same as the filtering used for full-length reads. Sequences were annotated with PyIR, a Python wrapper for IgBLAST v1.9, and V/J genes and CDR3 were assigned using IMGT germline references. Reads were filtered out if the reads had weak V/J assignments (E-value above 1e-6), no CDR3, stop codons, out-of-frame junctions, or ambiguous translated residues. V3J clonotypes were defined by identical inferred V gene, J gene, and CDR3 amino acid sequence. To compute the percentage overlap between repertoires, the number of shared unique clonotypes was divided by the size of the smaller repertoire. RTK rarefaction, the Chao1 estimator, and Recon v2.1 estimates of unobserved clonotypes were used to assess repertoire richness. For all TCRbeta clonotypes obtained by the gDNA method from several donors, generation probabilities were computed with OLGA. Not all clones reach the TCRdb copy of this immuneACCESS table, which keeps in-frame sequences only. Checked studies attribute under half of the gap to unresolved V genes and leave the rest unexplained. The DNA gave D and trimming, while V, J and clone size come from that table. The sample table shows approximately 1,500,000 clones, and roughly 96% are seen once. The biggest ten clones account for roughly 1.2% of the sample.

The data are from a study of shared clonotypes between healthy human individuals (dated by TCRdb to 2020 to 2021). With respect to the entire study: A couple of women and a few men aged 18 to 49 years were included in the cohort. To increase sequencing depth and limit assay-specific biases, TCR repertoire library preparation and sequencing were carried out by different laboratories using diverse techniques. To estimate repertoire size and how much clonotype sharing occurs between individuals, the study deeply sequenced the blood TCR repertoires of about five healthy adults. Per donor, three plates each were used for CD4 naive and CD4 memory, two for CD8 naive, and one for CD8 memory. Leukapheresis yielded between about 0.85 and 10 billion PBMCs per donor. Points the paper makes about the study in general: Compared with non-shared clonotypes, the clonotypes found in all four sorted-subset donors had higher generation probabilities. Pairwise subsampling led to the expectation that sequencing depth would affect the degree of clonotype sharing among donors. Incomplete sequencing was indicated by rarefaction of sorted-subset datasets, despite the large sequencing depth. Estimated clonotype richness was generally larger for naive than for memory subsets. Around 5% of naive CD4, approximately 3.7% of naive CD8, about 2.1% of memory CD4, and 0.4% of memory CD8 clonotypes were shared across a few donors. Sampling was restricted to blood, and TCR repertoires in tissue are likely to differ from TCR repertoires in blood. Because the study included a small number of donors, the genetic and exposure-history diversity represented was limited.

Including cysteine and phenylalanine, the CDR3 has 15 amino acids. The only DNA kept is the CDR3, 45 bases in frame from the first base. CDR1 and CDR2, per the germline V gene, are MNHEY and SVGAGI. At the junction V is shortened by 3 bases and J by 6 bases, with 14 bases in between. The sequence links TRBV6-5 to TRBJ2-2; the best D guess is TRBD1, with 6 bases matching. The TCR comes from a man aged 25-45 years in good health. The sequenced material came from naive CD4+ T cells sorted from blood. The label giving this sample's cell subset or site can be read as: CD45RA+ positively selected. The DNA sequence is TGTGCCAGCAGTTATTCAGGGGATATCGCCGGGGAGCTGTTTTTT. This gives the protein CASSYSGDIAGELFF.